This T cell receptor (beta chain) was sequenced in a study of PD-1 blockade in classical Hodgkin lymphoma. CDR1 and CDR2 from the germline V gene are SGHTA and FQGNSA. This CDR3 is built from 12 residues. Between the trimmed V and J ends, which lost 4 bases and 5 bases, there was a span of 9 bases. TCRdb's table, derived via immunoSEQ multiplex PCR, lists solely in-frame clones and lacks some. This sample yields tens of thousands of clones, of which 75% to 90% are seen a single time; 2% to 2.5% belongs to the top ten. Time point reported: cycle 4 day 1 (C4D1), after 6 weeks of nivolumab. Each patient experienced a relapse that followed autologous stem cell transplantation, and brentuximab vedotin exposure varied. Thawed PBMCs underwent magnetic negative selection to yield purified CD4+ T cells.

The chain combines TRBV7-2 with TRBJ2-7; unclear D gene. The clonotype was recovered from a human donor with classical Hodgkin lymphoma. This material consisted of CD4+ T cells from blood, taken before the fourth cycle of nivolumab. DNA for the CDR3: TGTGCCAGCAGCTCCACTCGAGACGAGCAGTACTTC. Protein sequence: CASSSTRDEQYF.